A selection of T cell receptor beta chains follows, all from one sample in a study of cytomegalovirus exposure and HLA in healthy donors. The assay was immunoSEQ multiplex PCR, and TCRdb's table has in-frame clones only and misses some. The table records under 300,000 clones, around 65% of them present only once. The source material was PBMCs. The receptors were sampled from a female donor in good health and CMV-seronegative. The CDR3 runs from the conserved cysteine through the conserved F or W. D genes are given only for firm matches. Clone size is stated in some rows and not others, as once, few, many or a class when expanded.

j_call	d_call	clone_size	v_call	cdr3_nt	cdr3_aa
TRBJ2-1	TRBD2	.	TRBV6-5	TGTGCCACCTCGACTAGCGGGAGAAATGAGCAGTTCTTC	CATSTSGRNEQFF
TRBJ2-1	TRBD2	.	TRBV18	TGTGCCAGCTCCCAGGGGACTAGCGGGACGTACAATGAGCAGTTCTTC	CASSQGTSGTYNEQFF
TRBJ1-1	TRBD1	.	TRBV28	TGTGCCAGCAGTTTGGACAGGGAACTCCTAAAAGACACTGAAGCTTTCTTT	CASSLDRELLKDTEAFF
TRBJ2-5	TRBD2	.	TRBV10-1	TGCGCCAGCAGCCAAGGACTAGCGGGCGAGACCCAGTACTTC	CASSQGLAGETQYF
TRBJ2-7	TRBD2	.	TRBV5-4	TGTGCCAGCAGCCCGTCGCTAGCGGGAGGGGGCTACGAGCAGTACTTC	CASSPSLAGGGYEQYF
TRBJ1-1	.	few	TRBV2	TGTGCCAGCACCCAACGGGGGGGGGAAGCTTTCTTT	CASTQRGGEAFF
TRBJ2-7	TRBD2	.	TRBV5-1	TGCGCCAGCAGCTTGGGGGGGGGCTCCTACGAGCAGTACTTC	CASSLGGGSYEQYF
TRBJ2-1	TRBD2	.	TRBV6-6	TGTGCCAGCAGTTACGGTGTTGGCGGGAGCTCTGGTGAGCAGTTCTTC	CASSYGVGGSSGEQFF
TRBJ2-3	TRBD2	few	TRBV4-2	TGTGCCAGCAGCCAATCCAGTAAACAACTAGCGGGACCAGATACGCAGTATTTT	CASSQSSKQLAGPDTQYF
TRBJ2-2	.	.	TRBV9	TGTGCCAGCAGCGTAGCGGTAGGCGGGGGCTCGAACACCGGGGAGCTGTTTTTT	CASSVAVGGGSNTGELFF
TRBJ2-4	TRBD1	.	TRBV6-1	TGTGCCAGCAGTGAAGCGCGACAGGGGGCGCGGAAGGCCAAAAACATTCAGTACTTC	CASSEARQGARKAKNIQYF
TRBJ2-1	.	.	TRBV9	TGTGCCAGCAGCCCGCCAGGTTTGAATGAGCAGTTCTTC	CASSPPGLNEQFF
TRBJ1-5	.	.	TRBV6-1	TGTGCCAGCAATACTCGCAATCAGCCCCAGCATTTT	CASNTRNQPQHF
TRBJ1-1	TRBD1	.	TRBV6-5	TGTGCCAGCAGTGGATCGGACAGGATCCTCACTGAAGCTTTCTTT	CASSGSDRILTEAFF
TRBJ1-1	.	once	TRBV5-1	TGCGCCAGCAGCTTCGGGGGTGAGGACACTGAAGCTTTCTTT	CASSFGGEDTEAFF
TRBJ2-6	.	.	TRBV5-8	TGTGCCAGCAGCTTGGTAGGCGGTACCGGGTGGGTCAACGTCCTGACTTTC	CASSLVGGTGWVNVLTF
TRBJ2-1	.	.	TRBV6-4	TGTGCCAGCAGTATTTATTGGGGGCCGGGAGAGCAGTTCTTC	CASSIYWGPGEQFF
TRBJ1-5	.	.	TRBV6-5	TGTGCCAGCAGTTGGGAGAGCAATCAGCCCCAGCATTTT	CASSWESNQPQHF
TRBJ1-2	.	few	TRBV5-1	TGCGCCAGCAGCCAGACAGAGGACTATGGCTACACCTTC	CASSQTEDYGYTF
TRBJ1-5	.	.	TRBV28	TGTGCCAGCAGTTTATCAGGGAGCAATCAGCCCCAGCATTTT	CASSLSGSNQPQHF
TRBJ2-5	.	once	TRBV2	TGTGCCAGCAGGGCTAGCAGGGAGACCCAGTACTTC	CASRASRETQYF
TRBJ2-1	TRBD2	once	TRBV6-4	TGTGCCAGCAAGGTGACTAGCGGGAGGTATGAGCAGTTCTTC	CASKVTSGRYEQFF
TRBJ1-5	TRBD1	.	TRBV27	TGTGCCAGCAGCCCGACAGGGGGCAATCGGCCCCAGCATTTT	CASSPTGGNRPQHF
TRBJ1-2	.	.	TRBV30	TGTGCCTGGAGTGTACATGGGACACTTCTTAGCACCTTC	CAWSVHGTLLSTF
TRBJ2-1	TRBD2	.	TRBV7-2	TGTGCCAGCAGCCTATACGGACTAGCGGGAGCTGGTGAGCAGTTCTTC	CASSLYGLAGAGEQFF
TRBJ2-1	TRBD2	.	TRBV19	TGTGCCAGTAGTAAACAATGGACTAGCGGGAACTACAATGAGCAGTTCTTC	CASSKQWTSGNYNEQFF
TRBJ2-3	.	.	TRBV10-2	TGCGCCAGCAGTGGGACAGCGATTACAGATACGCAGTATTTT	CASSGTAITDTQYF
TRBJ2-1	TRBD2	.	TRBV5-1	TGCGCCAGCAGCTTGGGACTAGCGGGAAATTACAATGAGCAGTTCTTC	CASSLGLAGNYNEQFF
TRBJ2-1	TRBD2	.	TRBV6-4	TGTGCCAGTAGCTCGGGGGGACCCAATTATGAGCAGTTCTTC	CASSSGGPNYEQFF
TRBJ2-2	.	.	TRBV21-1	TGTGCCAGCAACCGGGACCATCCCTCACAGGGGCTGGTAAAGCTGTTTTTT	CASNRDHPSQGLVKLFF
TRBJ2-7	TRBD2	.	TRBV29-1	TGCAGCGTTAAACCGGGACTAGCGGGATCTGAGCAGTACTTC	CSVKPGLAGSEQYF
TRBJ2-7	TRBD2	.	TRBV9	TGTGCCAGCAGCCCCCCTGGTAGCGGGAAGTCCTACGAGCAGTACTTC	CASSPPGSGKSYEQYF
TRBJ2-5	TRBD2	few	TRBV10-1	TGCGCCAGCAGTGAGCCGGGGGGGGTCTGGGAGACCCAGTACTTC	CASSEPGGVWETQYF
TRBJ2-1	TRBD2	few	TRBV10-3	TGTGCCATGGGGACTAGCGGGAGTTGGTATGAGCAGTTCTTC	CAMGTSGSWYEQFF
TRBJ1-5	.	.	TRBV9	TGTGCCAGCAGCGTAGGCCCGAGGGGCAATCAGCCCCAGCATTTT	CASSVGPRGNQPQHF
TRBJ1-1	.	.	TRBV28	TGTGCCAGCAGTTTTTCGGGGGGCCGTACTGCTGAAGCTTTCTTT	CASSFSGGRTAEAFF
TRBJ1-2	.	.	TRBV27	TGTGCCAGCAGTTTAACGGCGGGATATGGCTACACCTTC	CASSLTAGYGYTF
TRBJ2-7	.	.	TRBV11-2	TGTGCCAGCAGCTTAGTGGCTAGTGGCACCTACGAGCAGTACTTC	CASSLVASGTYEQYF
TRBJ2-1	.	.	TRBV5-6	TGTGCCAGCAGCTTCGGTTTAGCGGACTCCTACAATGAGCAGTTCTTC	CASSFGLADSYNEQFF
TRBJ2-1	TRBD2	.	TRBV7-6	TGTGCCAGCAGCTTAGTAGGGACTAGCGGTTTATACAATGAGCAGTTCTTC	CASSLVGTSGLYNEQFF
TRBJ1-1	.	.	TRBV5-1	TGCGCCAGCAGTTGGACGACGGCTCCGGGGGTGAACACTGAAGCTTTCTTT	CASSWTTAPGVNTEAFF
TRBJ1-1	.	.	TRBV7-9	TGTGCCAGCAGCTTACGGGGACAGAACACTGAAGCTTTCTTT	CASSLRGQNTEAFF
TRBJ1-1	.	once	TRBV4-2	TGTGCCAGCAGCAGCGGGGACGGCACTGAAGCTTTCTTT	CASSSGDGTEAFF
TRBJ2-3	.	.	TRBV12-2	TGTGCAAGTCGCTTAGCGAAAGCGGCACCCCCCCCCGCAAGGGGGACCACGACAGATACGCAGTATTTT	CASRLAKAAPPPARGTTTDTQYF
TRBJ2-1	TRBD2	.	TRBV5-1	TGCGCCAGCAGCATCTCGCTCCTGACTAGCGGGTACAATGAGCAGTTCTTC	CASSISLLTSGYNEQFF
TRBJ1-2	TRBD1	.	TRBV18	TGTGCCAGCTCACCACAGGGACAGGGGCTCTATGGCTACACCTTC	CASSPQGQGLYGYTF
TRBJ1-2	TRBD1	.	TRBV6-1	TGTGCCAGCATTAGGACAGGGCGCAACTATGGCTACACCTTC	CASIRTGRNYGYTF
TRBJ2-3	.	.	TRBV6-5	TGTGCCAGCAGGCTGGCGGGTGCTAGCACAGATACGCAGTATTTT	CASRLAGASTDTQYF
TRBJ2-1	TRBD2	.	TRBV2	TGTGCCAGCAGTGTTCGACTAGCGGGAGCCAATGAGCAGTTCTTC	CASSVRLAGANEQFF
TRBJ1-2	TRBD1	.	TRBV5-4	TGTGCCAGCAGCTTCCTCTGGGGACAGCCACATGGCTACACCTTC	CASSFLWGQPHGYTF
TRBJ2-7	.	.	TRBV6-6	TGTGCCAGCAGTTCGACTGAAGCCTACGAGCAGTACTTC	CASSSTEAYEQYF
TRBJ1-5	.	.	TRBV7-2	TGTGCCAGCAGCTTAGCCCAAAATCAGCCCCAGCATTTT	CASSLAQNQPQHF
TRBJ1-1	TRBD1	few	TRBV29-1	TGCAGCGTTTTGACAGGGGAGAACACTGAAGCTTTCTTT	CSVLTGENTEAFF